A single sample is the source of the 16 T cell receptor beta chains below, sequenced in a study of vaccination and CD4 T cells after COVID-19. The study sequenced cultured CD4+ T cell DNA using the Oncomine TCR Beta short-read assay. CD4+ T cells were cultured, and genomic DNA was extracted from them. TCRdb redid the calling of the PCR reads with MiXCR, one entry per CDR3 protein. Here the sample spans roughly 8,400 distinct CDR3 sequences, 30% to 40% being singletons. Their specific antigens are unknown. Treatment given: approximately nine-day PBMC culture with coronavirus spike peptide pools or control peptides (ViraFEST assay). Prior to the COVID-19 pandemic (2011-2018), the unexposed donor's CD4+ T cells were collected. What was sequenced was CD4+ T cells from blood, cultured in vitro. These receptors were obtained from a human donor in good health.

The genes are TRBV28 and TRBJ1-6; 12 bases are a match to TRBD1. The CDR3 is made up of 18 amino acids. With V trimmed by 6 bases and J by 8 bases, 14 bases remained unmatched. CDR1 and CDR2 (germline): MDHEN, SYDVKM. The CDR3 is CASRSGQGALGGHSPLHF. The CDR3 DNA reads TGTGCCAGCAGGTCGGGACAGGGGGCCCTGGGGGGCCATTCACCCCTCCACTTT. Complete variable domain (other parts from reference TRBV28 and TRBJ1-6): DVKVTQSSRYLVKRTGEKVFLECVQDMDHENMFWYRQDPGLGLRLIYFSYDVKMKEKGDIPEGYSVSREKKERFSLILESASTNQTSMYLCASRSGQGALGGHSPLHFGNGTRLTVT.

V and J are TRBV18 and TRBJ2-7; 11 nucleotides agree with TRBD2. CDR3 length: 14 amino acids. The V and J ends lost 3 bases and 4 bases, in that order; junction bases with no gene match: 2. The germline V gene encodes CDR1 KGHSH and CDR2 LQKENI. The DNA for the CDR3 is TGTGCCAGCTCACCCGGGACTAGCGGTTACGAGCAGTACTTC. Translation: CASSPGTSGYEQYF.

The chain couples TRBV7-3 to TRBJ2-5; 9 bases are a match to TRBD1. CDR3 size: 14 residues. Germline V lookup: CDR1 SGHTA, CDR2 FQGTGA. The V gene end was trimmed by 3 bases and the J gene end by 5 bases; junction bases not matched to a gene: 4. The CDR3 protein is CASSLDRGTETQYF. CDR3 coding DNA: TGTGCCAGCAGCTTGGACAGGGGTACCGAGACCCAGTACTTC.

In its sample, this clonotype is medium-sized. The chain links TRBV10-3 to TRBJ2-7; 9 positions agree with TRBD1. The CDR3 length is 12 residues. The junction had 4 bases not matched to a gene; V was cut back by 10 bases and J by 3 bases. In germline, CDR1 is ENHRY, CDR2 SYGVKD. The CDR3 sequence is CATQGQGYEQYF. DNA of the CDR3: TGTGCCACTCAGGGACAGGGCTACGAGCAGTACTTC.

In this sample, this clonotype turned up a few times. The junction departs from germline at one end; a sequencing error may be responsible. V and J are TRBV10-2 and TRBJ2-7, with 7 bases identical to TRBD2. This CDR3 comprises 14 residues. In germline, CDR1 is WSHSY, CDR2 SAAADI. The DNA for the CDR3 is TGTGCCAGCAGGAGAACTAGCGTTTCCTACGAGCAGTACTTC. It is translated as CASRRTSVSYEQYF.

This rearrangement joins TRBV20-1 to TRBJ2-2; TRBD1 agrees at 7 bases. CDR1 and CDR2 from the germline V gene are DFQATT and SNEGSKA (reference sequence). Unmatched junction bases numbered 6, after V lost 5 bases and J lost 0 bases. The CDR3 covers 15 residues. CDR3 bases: TGCAGTGCTCGCTTTGGGACAGCGAACACCGGGGAGCTGTTTTTT. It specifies CSARFGTANTGELFF.

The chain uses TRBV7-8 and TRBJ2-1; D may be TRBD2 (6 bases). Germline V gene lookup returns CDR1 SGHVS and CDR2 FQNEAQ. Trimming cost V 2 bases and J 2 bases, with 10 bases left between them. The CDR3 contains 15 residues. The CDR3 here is CASSLTAGTYNEQFF. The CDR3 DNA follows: TGTGCCAGCAGCTTAACTGCGGGGACCTACAATGAGCAGTTCTTC.

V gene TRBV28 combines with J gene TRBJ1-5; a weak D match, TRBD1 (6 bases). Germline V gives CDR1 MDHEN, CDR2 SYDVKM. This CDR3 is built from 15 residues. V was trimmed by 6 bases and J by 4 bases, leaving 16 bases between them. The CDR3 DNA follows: TGTGCCAGCAGATCACAGGGCCTTAGAAATCAGCCCCAGCATTTT. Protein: CASRSQGLRNQPQHF.

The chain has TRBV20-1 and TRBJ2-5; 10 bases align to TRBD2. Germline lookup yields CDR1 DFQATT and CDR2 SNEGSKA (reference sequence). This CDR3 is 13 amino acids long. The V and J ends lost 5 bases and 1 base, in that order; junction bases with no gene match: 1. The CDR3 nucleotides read TGCAGTGCTGGGACTAGCGTCCAAGAGACCCAGTACTTC. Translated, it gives CSAGTSVQETQYF.

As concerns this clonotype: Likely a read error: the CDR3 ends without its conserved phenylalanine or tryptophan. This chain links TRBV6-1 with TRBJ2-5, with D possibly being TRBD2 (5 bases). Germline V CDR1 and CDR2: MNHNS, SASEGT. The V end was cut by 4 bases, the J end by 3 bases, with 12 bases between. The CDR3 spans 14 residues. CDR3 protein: CASSGPTTKETQYL. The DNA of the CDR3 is TGTGCCAGCAGTGGACCGACTACAAAAGAGACCCAGTACTTA.

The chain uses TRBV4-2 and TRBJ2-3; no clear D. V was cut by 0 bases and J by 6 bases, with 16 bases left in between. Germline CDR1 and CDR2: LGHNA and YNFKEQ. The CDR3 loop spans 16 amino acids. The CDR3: CASSQDVDTLRDTQYF. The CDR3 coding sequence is TGTGCCAGCAGCCAAGATGTTGATACCTTACGGGATACGCAGTATTTT.

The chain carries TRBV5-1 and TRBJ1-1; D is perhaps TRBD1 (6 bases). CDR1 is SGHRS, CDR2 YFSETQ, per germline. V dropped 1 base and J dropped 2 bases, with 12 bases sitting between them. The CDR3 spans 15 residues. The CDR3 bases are TGCGCCAGCAGCTTGATCCCGGACAGCAACACTGAAGCTTTCTTT. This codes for CASSLIPDSNTEAFF. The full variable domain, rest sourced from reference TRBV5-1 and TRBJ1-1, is KAGVTQTPRYLIKTRGQQVTLSCSPISGHRSVSWYQQTPGQGLQFLFEYFSETQRNKGNFPGRFSGRQFSNSRSEMNVSTLELGDSALYLCASSLIPDSNTEAFFGQGTRLTVV.

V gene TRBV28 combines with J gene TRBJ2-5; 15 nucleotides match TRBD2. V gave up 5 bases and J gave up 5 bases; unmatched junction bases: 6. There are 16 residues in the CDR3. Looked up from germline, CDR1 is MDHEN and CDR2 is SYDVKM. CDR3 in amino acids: CASSLGLAGGFETQYF. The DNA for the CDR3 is TGTGCCAGCAGTCTTGGACTAGCGGGAGGGTTCGAGACCCAGTACTTC. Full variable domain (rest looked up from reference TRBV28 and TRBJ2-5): DVKVTQSSRYLVKRTGEKVFLECVQDMDHENMFWYRQDPGLGLRLIYFSYDVKMKEKGDIPEGYSVSREKKERFSLILESASTNQTSMYLCASSLGLAGGFETQYFGPGTRLLVL.

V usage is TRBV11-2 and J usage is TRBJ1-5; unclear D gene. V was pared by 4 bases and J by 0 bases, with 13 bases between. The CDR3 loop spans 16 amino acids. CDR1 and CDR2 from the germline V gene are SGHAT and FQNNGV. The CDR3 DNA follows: TGTGCCAGCAGCTCGTTATCCGGTCCTAGCAATCAGCCCCAGCATTTT. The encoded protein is CASSSLSGPSNQPQHF.

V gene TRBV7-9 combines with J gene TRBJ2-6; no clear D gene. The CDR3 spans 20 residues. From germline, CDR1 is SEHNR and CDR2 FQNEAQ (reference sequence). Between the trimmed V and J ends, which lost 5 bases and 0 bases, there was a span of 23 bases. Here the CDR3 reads CASSPDHRLIPPSGANVLTF. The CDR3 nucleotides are TGTGCCAGCAGCCCAGACCACCGCCTAATCCCACCCTCTGGGGCCAACGTCCTGACTTTC.

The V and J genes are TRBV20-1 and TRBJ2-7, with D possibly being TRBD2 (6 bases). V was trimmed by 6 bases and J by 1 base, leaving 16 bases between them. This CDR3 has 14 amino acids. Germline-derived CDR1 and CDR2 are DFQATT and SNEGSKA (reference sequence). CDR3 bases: TGCAGTGCCGCTAAGGTCGCGGGATCCTACGAGCAGTACTTC. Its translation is CSAAKVAGSYEQYF.